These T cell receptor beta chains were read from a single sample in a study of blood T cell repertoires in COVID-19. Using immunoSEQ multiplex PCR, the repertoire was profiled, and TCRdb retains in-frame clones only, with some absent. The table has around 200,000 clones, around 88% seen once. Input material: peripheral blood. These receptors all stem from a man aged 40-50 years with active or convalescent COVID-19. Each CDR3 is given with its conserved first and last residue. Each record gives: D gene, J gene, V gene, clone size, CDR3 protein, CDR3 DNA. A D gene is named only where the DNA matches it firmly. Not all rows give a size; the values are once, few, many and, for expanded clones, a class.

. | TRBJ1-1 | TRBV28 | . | CASSLIGVRNTEAFF | TGTGCCAGCAGTTTAATAGGGGTGAGGAACACTGAAGCTTTCTTT
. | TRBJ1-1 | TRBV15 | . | CATSKQGLVDTEAFF | TGTGCCACCAGCAAGCAGGGACTGGTGGACACTGAAGCTTTCTTT
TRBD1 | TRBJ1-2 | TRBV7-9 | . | CASLPGQGIGYTF | TGTGCCAGCCTTCCGGGACAGGGGATTGGCTACACCTTC
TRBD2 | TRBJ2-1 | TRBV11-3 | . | CASSLELGSGGARDEQFF | TGTGCCAGCAGCTTAGAACTGGGTAGCGGGGGGGCCCGAGATGAGCAGTTCTTC
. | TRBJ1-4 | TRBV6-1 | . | CASSEPGHVAEKLFF | TGTGCCAGCAGTGAGCCGGGACATGTGGCTGAAAAACTGTTTTTT
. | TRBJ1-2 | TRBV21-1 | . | CASSKLGGDGYTF | TGTGCCAGCAGCAAATTAGGAGGGGATGGCTACACCTTC
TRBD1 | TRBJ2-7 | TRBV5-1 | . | CASSSSGQGYEQYF | TGCGCCAGCAGCTCGTCAGGACAGGGCTACGAGCAGTACTTC
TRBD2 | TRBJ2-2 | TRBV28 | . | CASSLRQGVSGRFGTGELFF | TGTGCCAGCAGTTTACGCCAAGGGGTTAGCGGGAGGTTCGGCACCGGGGAGCTGTTTTTT
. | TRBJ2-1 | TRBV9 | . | CASSVDSYNEQFF | TGTGCCAGCAGCGTAGATAGTTACAATGAGCAGTTCTTC
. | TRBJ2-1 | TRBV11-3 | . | CASSLARDYNEQFF | TGTGCCAGCAGCTTAGCGCGGGACTACAATGAGCAGTTCTTC
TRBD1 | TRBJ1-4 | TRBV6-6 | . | CASSVPGTGKEKLFF | TGTGCCAGCAGTGTCCCTGGGACAGGGAAAGAAAAACTGTTTTTT
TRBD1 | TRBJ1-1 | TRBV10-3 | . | CAIRTGGITEAFF | TGTGCCATACGAACAGGGGGCATCACTGAAGCTTTCTTT
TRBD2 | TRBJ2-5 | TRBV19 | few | CASSIDGTSGDETQYF | TGTGCCAGTAGTATAGATGGGACTAGCGGGGATGAGACCCAGTACTTC
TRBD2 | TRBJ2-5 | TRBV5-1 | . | CASSTLAAKETQYF | TGCGCCAGCAGCACACTAGCGGCTAAAGAGACCCAGTACTTC
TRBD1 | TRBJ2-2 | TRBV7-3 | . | CASSRSSGGAGGELFF | TGTGCCAGCAGCCGCTCTTCAGGGGGCGCCGGCGGGGAGCTGTTTTTT
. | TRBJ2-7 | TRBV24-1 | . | CATSDSLRGYEQYF | TGTGCCACCAGTGATTCCCTACGTGGCTACGAGCAGTACTTC
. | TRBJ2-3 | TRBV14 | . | CASSLRGTSTDTQYF | TGTGCCAGCAGCCTCAGGGGCACTAGCACAGATACGCAGTATTTT